Reported below is one T cell receptor (beta chain). CDR1 is MNHEY, CDR2 SMNVEV, per germline (reference sequence). Trimming removed 5 bases from V and 0 bases from J; junction bases left unmatched: 5. The CDR3 loop spans 15 amino acids. The data are from a study of blood T cell repertoires in COVID-19. Turning to the study itself: Donors in the United States, Italy and Spain gave samples during acute or convalescent COVID-19. T cells, B-cell-depleted T cells, or PBMCs provided the cDNA or gDNA that served as material.

Authors' analysis steps: The assay estimated nucleated cells by amplifying reference gene primers. TCRdb keeps only in-frame clones here, not all; method: immunoSEQ multiplex PCR. The V and J calls and the clone size are those of that table, but D and trimming were determined from the DNA. The sample consists of about 410,000 clones, roughly 85% of them appearing once. The TCR was taken from a woman between 25 and 40 years old with active or convalescent COVID-19. The V gene is TRBV27, the J gene TRBJ1-2; 8 bases match TRBD1. The sequenced material came from peripheral blood. CDR3 amino acids: CASSHQGAPNYGYTF. The CDR3 DNA reads as TGTGCCAGCAGTCACCAGGGGGCCCCTAACTATGGCTACACCTTC.